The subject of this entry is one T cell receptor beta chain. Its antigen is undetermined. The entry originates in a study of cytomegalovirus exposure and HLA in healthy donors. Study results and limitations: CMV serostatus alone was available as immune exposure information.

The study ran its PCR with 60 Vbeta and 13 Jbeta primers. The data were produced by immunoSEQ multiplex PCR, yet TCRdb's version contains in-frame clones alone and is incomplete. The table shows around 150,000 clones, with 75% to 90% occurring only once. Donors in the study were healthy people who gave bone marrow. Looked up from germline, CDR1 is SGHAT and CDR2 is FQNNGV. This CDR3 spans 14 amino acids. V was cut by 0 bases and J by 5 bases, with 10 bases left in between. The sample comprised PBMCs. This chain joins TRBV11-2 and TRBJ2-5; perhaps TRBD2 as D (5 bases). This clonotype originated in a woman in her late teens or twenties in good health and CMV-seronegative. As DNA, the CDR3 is TGTGCCAGCAGCTTAGACGGGATCGGGGAGACCCAGTACTTC. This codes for CASSLDGIGETQYF.